The clone carrying this TCR beta chain was seen a single time. Its antigen is currently unknown. The record originates from a study of OX40 agonist ivuxolimab in advanced cancers. The wider study: With ivuxolimab, an agonistic anti-OX40 (CD134) antibody, patients were treated. Whole-study results and caveats: The expanded peripheral T cells' antigen specificity was not determined. Those patients achieving a partial response at 0.1-3.0 mg/kg showed among the lowest clonal expansion.

TCRdb keeps only in-frame clones here, not all; method: immunoSEQ multiplex PCR. The sample comprises 45,000 to 65,000 clones, 80% to 90% of which are singletons, and roughly 0.69% rests with the top ten. Patients were ruled out by autoimmune disease history or systemic immunosuppression. The CDR3 contains 16 residues. Germline CDR1 MNHNS, CDR2 SASEGT. With 1 base removed from V and 7 bases from J, the gap between germline ends came to 14 bases. The TCR was taken from an adult with an advanced solid tumor such as melanoma, head and neck, liver or kidney cancer. J is TRBJ1-6 and V is TRBV6-1, with D possibly TRBD1 on 5 matching bases. The specimen was CD4+ or CD8+ T cells sorted from blood, collected in a trial of the OX40 agonist ivuxolimab. The CDR3 region is CASSEVPGTANSPLHF. CDR3 sequence (DNA): TGTGCCAGCAGTGAAGTCCCCGGGACGGCGAATTCACCCCTCCACTTT.